Presented here are 9 T cell receptor beta chains from one specimen sequenced in a study of OX40 agonist ivuxolimab in advanced cancers. Clones were sequenced by immunoSEQ multiplex PCR, and TCRdb holds only the in-frame ones, with some missing. The data contain approximately 71,000 clones, 80% to 85% of them singletons. Source: CD4+ or CD8+ T cells sorted from blood, taken in a trial of the OX40 agonist ivuxolimab. The source of these receptors is an adult with an advanced solid tumor such as melanoma, head and neck, liver or kidney cancer.

The table lists this clone with a few counts. The chain couples TRBV2 to TRBJ1-4; no definite D call. Germline V gene data show CDR1 as SNHLY and CDR2 as FYNNEI. The CDR3 sequence is 14 residues long. Trimming left V 2 bases short and J 5 bases short, with 9 bases between. CDR3 nucleotide sequence: TGTGCCAGCAGTGAACGGGTCCCAAATGAAAAACTGTTTTTT. Protein: CASSERVPNEKLFF.

V is TRBV14 and J is TRBJ1-2, with D uncertain. Trimming took 3 bases from V and 7 from J, leaving 9 bases between them. The CDR3 runs to 12 residues. The germline V gene encodes CDR1 SGHDN and CDR2 FVKESK. CDR3 in amino acids: CASSQTVSGYTF. The CDR3 DNA sequence: TGTGCCAGCAGCCAGACGGTTAGTGGCTACACCTTC.

This chain uses TRBV7-2 with TRBJ1-5; TRBD1 is a possible D gene (5 bases). The CDR3 is 14 residues long. Germline V gene sequence: CDR1 SGHTA, CDR2 FQGNSA. Between the trimmed V and J ends, which lost 1 base and 6 bases, there was a span of 10 bases. CDR3 sequence (DNA): TGTGCCAGCAGCTTAGGGGGGTCGGCTCAGCCCCAGCATTTT. Translated, it gives CASSLGGSAQPQHF.

This chain links TRBV10-3 with TRBJ2-2; the D call may be TRBD1 or TRBD2 (5 bases each). From germline, CDR1 is ENHRY and CDR2 SYGVKD. V dropped 0 bases and J dropped 6 bases, with 17 bases sitting between them. The CDR3 contains 17 residues. CDR3 in DNA: TGTGCCATCAGTGAGTCGTTTGGGGGTTCTGGTTCCGGGGAGCTGTTTTTT. Translated: CAISESFGGSGSGELFF.

V is TRBV7-9 and J is TRBJ2-3; 9 bases map to TRBD1. Per germline, CDR1 SEHNR and CDR2 FQNEAQ (reference sequence). J was trimmed by 1 base and V by 4 bases; bases with no gene match: 3. The CDR3 spans 15 residues. This CDR3 reads CASSSTGGGTDTQYF. As DNA, the CDR3 is TGTGCCAGCAGCTCCACAGGGGGCGGCACAGATACGCAGTATTTT.

The chain employs TRBV7-9 and TRBJ2-1; TRBD2 aligns across 12 bases. The CDR3 length is 16 residues. With V trimmed by 2 bases and J by 3 bases, 2 bases remained unmatched. CDR1 is SEHNR and CDR2 is FQNEAQ in the germline V gene (reference sequence). The CDR3 here is CASSLLLAGGYNEQFF. In DNA, the CDR3 is TGTGCCAGCAGCTTACTACTAGCGGGGGGCTACAATGAGCAGTTCTTC.

The chain joins TRBV25-1 to TRBJ1-6; a weak D match, TRBD1 (5 bases). CDR1 is MGHDK and CDR2 is SYGVNS in the germline V gene. V gave up 6 bases and J gave up 9 bases, with 18 bases separating them. This CDR3 has 15 residues. CDR3 sequence (DNA): TGTGCCAGCAGCGGGGTCGACAGCTTCGGTTCACCCCTCCACTTT. This gives the protein CASSGVDSFGSPLHF.

The V and J genes are TRBV7-8 and TRBJ2-2, with 7 bases matching TRBD2. The CDR3 is made up of 19 amino acids. Germline CDR1 reads SGHVS; CDR2 reads FQNEAQ. After removal of 5 bases from V and 4 bases from J, the junction contained 19 bases not matched to a gene. CDR3 region: CASSPSLNRDYRGTGELFF. The CDR3 DNA sequence: TGTGCCAGCAGCCCGTCCCTGAACCGGGACTATAGAGGCACCGGGGAGCTGTTTTTT.

This sequence joins TRBV5-1 and TRBJ1-4; D gene ambiguous. Looked up from germline, CDR1 is SGHRS and CDR2 is YFSETQ. The CDR3 is made up of 16 amino acids. Trimming cost V 2 bases and J 6 bases, with 17 bases left between them. CDR3 nucleotide sequence: TGCGCCAGCAGCTTCGGGTACAGTGGATCCCATGAAAAACTGTTTTTT. Amino acids: CASSFGYSGSHEKLFF.